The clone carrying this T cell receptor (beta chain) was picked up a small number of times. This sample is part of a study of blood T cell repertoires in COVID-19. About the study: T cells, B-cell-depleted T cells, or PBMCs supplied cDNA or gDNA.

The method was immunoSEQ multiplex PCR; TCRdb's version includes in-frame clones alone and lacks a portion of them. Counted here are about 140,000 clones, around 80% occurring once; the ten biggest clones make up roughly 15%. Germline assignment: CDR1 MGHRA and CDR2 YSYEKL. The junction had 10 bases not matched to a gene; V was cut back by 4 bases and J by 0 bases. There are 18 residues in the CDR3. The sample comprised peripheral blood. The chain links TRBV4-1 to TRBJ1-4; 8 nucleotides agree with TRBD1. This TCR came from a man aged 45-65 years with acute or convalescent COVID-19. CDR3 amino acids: CASSRPGTGAATNEKLFF. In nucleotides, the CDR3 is TGCGCCAGCAGCCGACCGGGGACAGGTGCTGCAACTAATGAAAAACTGTTTTTT.